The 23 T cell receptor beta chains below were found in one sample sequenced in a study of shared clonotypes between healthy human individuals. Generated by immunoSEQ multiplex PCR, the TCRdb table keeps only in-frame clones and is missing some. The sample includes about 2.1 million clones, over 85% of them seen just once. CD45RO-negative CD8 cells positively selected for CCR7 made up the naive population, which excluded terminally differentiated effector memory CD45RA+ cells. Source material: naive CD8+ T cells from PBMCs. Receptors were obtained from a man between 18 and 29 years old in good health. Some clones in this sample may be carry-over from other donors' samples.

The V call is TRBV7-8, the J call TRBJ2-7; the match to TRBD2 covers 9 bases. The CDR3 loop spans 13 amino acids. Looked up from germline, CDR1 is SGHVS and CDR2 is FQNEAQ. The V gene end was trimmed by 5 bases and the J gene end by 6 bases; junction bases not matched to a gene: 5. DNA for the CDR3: TGTGCCAGCAGCGAGGGACTAGCAATCGAGCAGTACTTC. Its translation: CASSEGLAIEQYF.

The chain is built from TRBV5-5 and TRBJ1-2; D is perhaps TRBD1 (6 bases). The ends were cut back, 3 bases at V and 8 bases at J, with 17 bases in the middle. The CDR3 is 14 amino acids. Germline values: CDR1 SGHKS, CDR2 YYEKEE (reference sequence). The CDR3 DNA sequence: TGTGCCAGCAGCTGGGATCACAGGGATAGCGGCTACACCTTC. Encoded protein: CASSWDHRDSGYTF.

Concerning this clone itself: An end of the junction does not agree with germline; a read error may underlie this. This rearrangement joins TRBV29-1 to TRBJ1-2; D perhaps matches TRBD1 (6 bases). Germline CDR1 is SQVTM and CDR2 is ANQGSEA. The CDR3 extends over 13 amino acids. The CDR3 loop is CSVRQALNSGYTF. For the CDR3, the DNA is TGCAGCGTTAGACAGGCTCTTAACTCTGGCTACACCTTC.

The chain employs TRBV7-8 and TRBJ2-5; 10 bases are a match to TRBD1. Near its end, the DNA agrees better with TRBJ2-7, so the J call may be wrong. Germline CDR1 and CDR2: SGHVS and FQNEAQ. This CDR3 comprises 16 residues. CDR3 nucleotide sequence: TGTGCCAGCAGCTCGGTATCGCGAGACAGGGGGCGCGAGCAGTACTTC. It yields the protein CASSSVSRDRGREQYF.

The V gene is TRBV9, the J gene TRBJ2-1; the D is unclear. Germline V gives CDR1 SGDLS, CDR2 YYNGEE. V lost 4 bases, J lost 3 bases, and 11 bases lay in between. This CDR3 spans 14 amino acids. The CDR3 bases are TGTGCCAGCAGCACGGCTAATGACTACAATGAGCAGTTCTTC. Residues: CASSTANDYNEQFF.

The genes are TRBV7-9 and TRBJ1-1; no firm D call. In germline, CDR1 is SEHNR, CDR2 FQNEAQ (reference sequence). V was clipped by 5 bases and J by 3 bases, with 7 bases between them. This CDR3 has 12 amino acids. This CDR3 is CASSREDTEAFF. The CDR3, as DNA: TGTGCCAGCAGCCGGGAGGACACTGAAGCTTTCTTT. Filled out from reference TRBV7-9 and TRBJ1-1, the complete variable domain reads DTGVSQNPRHKITKRGQNVTFRCDPISEHNRLYWYRQTLGQGPEFLTYFQNEAQLEKSRLLSDRFSAERPKGSFSTLEIQRTEQGDSAMYLCASSREDTEAFFGQGTRLTVV.

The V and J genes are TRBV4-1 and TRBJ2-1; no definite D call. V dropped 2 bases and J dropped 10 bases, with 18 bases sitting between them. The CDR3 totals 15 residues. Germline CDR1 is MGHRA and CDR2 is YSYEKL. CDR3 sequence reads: CASSQSEAVVWEQFF. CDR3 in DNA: TGCGCCAGCAGCCAATCTGAGGCGGTCGTGTGGGAGCAGTTCTTC.

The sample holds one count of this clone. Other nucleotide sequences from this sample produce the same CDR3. CDR3 in DNA: TGTGCCAGCAGCGTCGCCGGGACAGGGGGCACCGGGGAGCTGTTTTTT. Translated, it gives CASSVAGTGGTGELFF. The chain uses TRBV9 and TRBJ2-2; 11 bases are shared with TRBD1. This CDR3 is 16 amino acids long. Unmatched junction bases numbered 4, after V lost 2 bases and J lost 4 bases. Germline V gives CDR1 SGDLS, CDR2 YYNGEE.

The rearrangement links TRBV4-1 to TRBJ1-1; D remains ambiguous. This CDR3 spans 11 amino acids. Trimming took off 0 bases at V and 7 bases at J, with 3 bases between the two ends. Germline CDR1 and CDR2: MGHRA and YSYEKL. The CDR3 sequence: CASSQDDEAFF. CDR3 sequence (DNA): TGCGCCAGCAGCCAAGATGATGAAGCTTTCTTT.

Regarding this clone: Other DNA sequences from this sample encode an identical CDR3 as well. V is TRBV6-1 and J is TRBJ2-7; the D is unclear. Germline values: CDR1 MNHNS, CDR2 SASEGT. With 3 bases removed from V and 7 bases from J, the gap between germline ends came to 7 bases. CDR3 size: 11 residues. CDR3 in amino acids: CASSDRVEQYF. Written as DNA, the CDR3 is TGTGCCAGCAGTGATCGGGTGGAGCAGTACTTC.

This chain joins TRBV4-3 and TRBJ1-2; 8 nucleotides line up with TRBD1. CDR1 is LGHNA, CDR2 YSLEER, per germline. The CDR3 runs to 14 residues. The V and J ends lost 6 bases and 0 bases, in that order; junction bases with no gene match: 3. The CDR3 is CASRGQESNYGYTF. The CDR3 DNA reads TGCGCCAGCAGGGGACAGGAGTCTAACTATGGCTACACCTTC.

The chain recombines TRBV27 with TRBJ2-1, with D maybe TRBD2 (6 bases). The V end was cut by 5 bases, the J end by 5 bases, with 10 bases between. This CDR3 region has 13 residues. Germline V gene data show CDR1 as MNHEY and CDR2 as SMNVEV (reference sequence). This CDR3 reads CASSMWTNNEQFF. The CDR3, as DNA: TGTGCCAGCAGTATGTGGACTAACAATGAGCAGTTCTTC.

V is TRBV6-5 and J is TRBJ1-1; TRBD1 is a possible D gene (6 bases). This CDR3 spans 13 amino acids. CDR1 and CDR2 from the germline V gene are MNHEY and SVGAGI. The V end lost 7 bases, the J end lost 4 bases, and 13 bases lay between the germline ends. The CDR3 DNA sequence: TGTGCCAGCACACAGGGTTCGACCACTGAAGCTTTCTTT. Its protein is CASTQGSTTEAFF.

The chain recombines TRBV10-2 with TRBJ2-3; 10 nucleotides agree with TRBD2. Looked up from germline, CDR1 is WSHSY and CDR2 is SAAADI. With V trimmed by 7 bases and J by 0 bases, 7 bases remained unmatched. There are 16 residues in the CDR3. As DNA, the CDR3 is TGCGCCAGCACGAGCGGGAGGGTTATTAGCACAGATACGCAGTATTTT. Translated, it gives CASTSGRVISTDTQYF.

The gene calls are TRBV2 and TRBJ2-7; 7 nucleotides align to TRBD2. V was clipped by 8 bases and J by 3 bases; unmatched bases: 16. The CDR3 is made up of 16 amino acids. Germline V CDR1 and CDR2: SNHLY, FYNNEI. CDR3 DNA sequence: TGTGCCAGCGGTACCACAATGGAGCTAGCGGACTACGAGCAGTACTTC. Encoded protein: CASGTTMELADYEQYF.

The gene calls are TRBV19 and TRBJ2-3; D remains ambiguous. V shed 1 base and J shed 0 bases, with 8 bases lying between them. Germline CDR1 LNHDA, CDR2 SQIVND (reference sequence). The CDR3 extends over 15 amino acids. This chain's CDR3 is CASSIGLLSTDTQYF. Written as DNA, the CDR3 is TGTGCCAGTAGTATAGGGCTCCTTAGCACAGATACGCAGTATTTT.

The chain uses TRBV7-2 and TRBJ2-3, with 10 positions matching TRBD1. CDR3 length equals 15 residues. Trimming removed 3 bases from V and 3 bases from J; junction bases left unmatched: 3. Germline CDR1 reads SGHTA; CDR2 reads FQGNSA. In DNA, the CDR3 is TGTGCCAGCAGCTTCCCGGGACAGGGGACAGATACGCAGTATTTT. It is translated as CASSFPGQGTDTQYF.

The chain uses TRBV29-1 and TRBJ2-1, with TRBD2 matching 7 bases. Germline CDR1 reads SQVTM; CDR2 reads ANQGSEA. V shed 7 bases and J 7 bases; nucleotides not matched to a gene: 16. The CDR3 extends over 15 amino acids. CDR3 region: CSGESRGSYWNEQFF. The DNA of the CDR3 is TGCAGCGGGGAATCCCGCGGGAGTTACTGGAATGAGCAGTTCTTC.

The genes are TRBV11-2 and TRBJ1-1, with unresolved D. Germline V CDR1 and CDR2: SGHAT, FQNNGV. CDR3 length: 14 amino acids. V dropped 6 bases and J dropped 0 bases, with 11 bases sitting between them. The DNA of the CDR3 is TGTGCCAGCAGTGCGGGCCCGATGAACACTGAAGCTTTCTTT. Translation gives CASSAGPMNTEAFF. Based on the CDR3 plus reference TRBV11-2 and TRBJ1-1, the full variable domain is EAGVAQSPRYKIIEKRQSVAFWCNPISGHATLYWYQQILGQGPKLLIQFQNNGVVDDSQLPKDRFSAERLKGVDSTLKIQPAKLEDSAVYLCASSAGPMNTEAFFGQGTRLTVV.

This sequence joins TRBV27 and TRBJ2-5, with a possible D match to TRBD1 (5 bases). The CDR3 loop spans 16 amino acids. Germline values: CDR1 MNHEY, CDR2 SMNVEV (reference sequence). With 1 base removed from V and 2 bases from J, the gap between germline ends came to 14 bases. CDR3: CASSLLSTAGQETQYF. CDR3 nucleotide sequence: TGTGCCAGCAGTTTATTAAGTACGGCAGGGCAAGAGACCCAGTACTTC.

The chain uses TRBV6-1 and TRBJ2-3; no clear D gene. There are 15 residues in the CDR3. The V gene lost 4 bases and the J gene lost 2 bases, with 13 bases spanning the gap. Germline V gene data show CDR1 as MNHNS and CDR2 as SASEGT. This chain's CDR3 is CASSVGAYYTDTQYF. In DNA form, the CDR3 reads TGTGCCAGCAGTGTCGGAGCGTACTACACAGATACGCAGTATTTT.

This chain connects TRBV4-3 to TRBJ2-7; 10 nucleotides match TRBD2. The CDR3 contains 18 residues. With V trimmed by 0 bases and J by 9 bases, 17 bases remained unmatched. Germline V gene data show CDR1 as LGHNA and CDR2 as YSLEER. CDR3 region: CASSQDGAGGPGAYGQYF. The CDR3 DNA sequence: TGCGCCAGCAGCCAAGACGGAGCGGGAGGGCCAGGAGCTTATGGGCAGTACTTC.

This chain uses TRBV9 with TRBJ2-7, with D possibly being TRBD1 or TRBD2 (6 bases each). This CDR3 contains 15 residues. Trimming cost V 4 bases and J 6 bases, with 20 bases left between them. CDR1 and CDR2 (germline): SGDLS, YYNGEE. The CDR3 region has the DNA TGTGCCAGCAGCCTCCCCGAGGGGGGACGGGGCGAGCAGTACTTC. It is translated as CASSLPEGGRGEQYF. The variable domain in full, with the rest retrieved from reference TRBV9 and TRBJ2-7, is DSGVTQTPKHLITATGQRVTLRCSPRSGDLSVYWYQQSLDQGLQFLIQYYNGEERAKGNILERFSAQQFPDLHSELNLSSLELGDSALYFCASSLPEGGRGEQYFGPGTRLTVT.